Below, 22 T cell receptor beta chains from the same sample are listed, as sequenced in a study of cytomegalovirus exposure and HLA in healthy donors. In the PCR, 60 Vbeta and 13 Jbeta primers were used. Generated by immunoSEQ multiplex PCR, the TCRdb table keeps only in-frame clones and is missing some. The table includes some 180,000 clones, roughly 74% detected once. Sequencing was carried out using PBMCs. The source of these receptors is a female donor in good health and CMV-seronegative.

V gene TRBV7-3 combines with J gene TRBJ2-2; possible D gene TRBD1, 5 bases. The CDR3 runs to 18 residues. The germline CDR1 and CDR2 sequences are SGHTA and FQGTGA. Trimming left V 0 bases short and J 3 bases short, with 17 bases between. The CDR3 sequence: CASSLTGWGSIDTGELFF. As DNA, the CDR3 is TGTGCCAGCAGCTTAACAGGGTGGGGCTCGATCGACACCGGGGAGCTGTTTTTT.

The genes are TRBV9 and TRBJ1-4; 8 nucleotides align to TRBD1. There are 15 residues in the CDR3. Per the germline V gene, CDR1 is SGDLS and CDR2 is YYNGEE. The J segment lost 7 bases and the V segment lost 2 bases, leaving 7 bases of the junction unmatched. The CDR3 bases are TGTGCCAGCAGCGTCGGACAGGGTGGTACTGAAAAACTGTTTTTT. It encodes CASSVGQGGTEKLFF.

This clone appeared a single time. V usage is TRBV5-8 and J usage is TRBJ1-2; 8 nucleotides align to TRBD1. Germline CDR1 and CDR2: SGHTS and YDEGEE. The CDR3 has 16 amino acids. With 2 bases clipped from V and 5 bases from J, the junction kept 11 bases outside the gene matches. CDR3 in DNA: TGTGCCAGCAGCTTATCCCGGACAGGGAGAACATATGGCTACACCTTC. As protein: CASSLSRTGRTYGYTF.

V is TRBV7-2 and J is TRBJ1-3; TRBD1 matches 8 bases. Germline V gene data show CDR1 as SGHTA and CDR2 as FQGNSA. The ends lost 1 base at V and 4 bases at J; junction bases unmatched: 6. The CDR3 is 16 amino acids. The CDR3 spells CASSLDQGAGGNTIYF. The CDR3 DNA follows: TGTGCCAGCAGCTTAGATCAGGGGGCAGGGGGAAACACCATATATTTT. The entire variable domain, with the rest obtained from reference TRBV7-2 and TRBJ1-3, is as follows: GAGVSQSPSNKVTEKGKDVELRCDPISGHTALYWYRQSLGQGLEFLIYFQGNSAPDKSGLPSDRFSAERTGGSVSTLTIQRTQQEDSAVYLCASSLDQGAGGNTIYFGEGSWLTVV.

The V and J genes are TRBV11-2 and TRBJ2-1; 9 bases fit TRBD1. CDR3 length: 14 amino acids. J lost 3 bases, V lost 8 bases, and 5 bases had no gene match. Per the germline V gene, CDR1 is SGHAT and CDR2 is FQNNGV. The chain's CDR3 is CASRRQGGYNEQFF. The CDR3, as DNA: TGTGCCAGCCGTAGACAGGGGGGCTACAATGAGCAGTTCTTC.

The chain combines TRBV5-1 with TRBJ1-2; 8 bases align to TRBD1. Germline V gives CDR1 SGHRS, CDR2 YFSETQ. The CDR3 runs to 17 residues. J gave up 8 bases and V 0 bases, and 15 bases lay outside the gene matches. The CDR3 reads CASSLGPAETGVRGYTF. The CDR3 bases are TGCGCCAGCAGCTTGGGTCCGGCCGAGACAGGGGTTCGAGGCTACACCTTC.

This clone was counted once. The chain combines TRBV4-1 with TRBJ1-1, with 7 nucleotides matching TRBD1. The CDR3 runs to 15 residues. The germline gives CDR1 MGHRA, CDR2 YSYEKL. The V segment lost 4 bases and the J segment 0 bases; nucleotides outside the gene matches: 5. CDR3 region: CASSPRQGLNTEAFF. CDR3 nucleotide sequence: TGCGCCAGCAGCCCCCGACAGGGACTGAACACTGAAGCTTTCTTT.

The chain couples TRBV2 to TRBJ2-7; 8 nucleotides line up with TRBD1. The CDR3 contains 18 residues. Germline V CDR1 and CDR2: SNHLY, FYNNEI. V trimming: 1 base; J trimming: 3 bases; junction bases outside the gene matches: 14. CDR3 bases: TGTGCCAGCAGTGAAGTCCTGATTGGGGGACAGGATCACTACGAGCAGTACTTC. Its protein product is CASSEVLIGGQDHYEQYF.

As for this clone: The junction and the germline gene differ at one end; a read error may be behind it. The genes are TRBV7-9 and TRBJ2-7, with TRBD1 as a possible D gene (6 bases). In germline, CDR1 is SEHNR, CDR2 FQNEAQ (reference sequence). The CDR3 runs to 13 residues. The CDR3 coding sequence is TGTTCCAGCAGCCGTTCAGGGGACCACGAGCAGTACTTC. Amino acids: CSSSRSGDHEQYF.

The rearrangement joins TRBV27 to TRBJ2-1, with 7 positions matching TRBD1. J gave up 7 bases and V 5 bases, and 8 bases lay outside the gene matches. There are 14 residues in the CDR3. CDR1 is MNHEY and CDR2 is SMNVEV in the germline V gene (reference sequence). CDR3 in amino acids: CASSLLGTANEQFF. CDR3 DNA sequence: TGTGCCAGCAGTCTACTCGGGACAGCTAATGAGCAGTTCTTC.

A few counts support this clone. The chain recombines TRBV5-1 with TRBJ1-2; D gene uncertain. CDR3 length: 16 residues. V lost 3 bases and J lost 0, with 15 bases in between. CDR1 is SGHRS and CDR2 is YFSETQ in the germline V gene. For the CDR3, the DNA is TGCGCCAGCAGCTCAGGAGGAGGATCATCTAACTATGGCTACACCTTC. This translates into CASSSGGGSSNYGYTF.

The J gene is TRBJ2-7, the V gene TRBV18, with 11 nucleotides matching TRBD1. The V segment lost 6 bases and the J segment 2 bases; nucleotides outside the gene matches: 12. Germline V gene lookup returns CDR1 KGHSH and CDR2 LQKENI. The CDR3 length is 17 residues. The CDR3 sequence: CASSQPGTGGRTYEQYF. CDR3 bases: TGTGCCAGCTCCCAGCCCGGGACAGGGGGAAGGACCTACGAGCAGTACTTC.

The chain joins TRBV12-2 to TRBJ2-7; TRBD1 was called by the table and not checked on the DNA. TRBV12-2 is a pseudogene locus. This CDR3 contains 20 residues. CDR3 residues: CASRLESVGAGRWSSYEQYF. CDR3 nucleotides: TGTGCAAGTCGCTTAGAGTCGGTTGGGGCAGGCCGATGGAGCTCCTACGAGCAGTACTTC.

This clone was counted between two and nine times. The chain is built from TRBV5-1 and TRBJ2-7, with TRBD2 matching over 8 bases. This CDR3 is built from 15 residues. The V segment lost 1 base and the J segment 7 bases; nucleotides outside the gene matches: 10. The V gene's germline CDR1 is SGHRS and CDR2 YFSETQ. The CDR3 region is CASSLQSGSGEEQYF. Written as DNA, the CDR3 is TGCGCCAGCAGCTTGCAAAGCGGGAGCGGCGAGGAGCAGTACTTC. The full variable domain, rest sourced from reference TRBV5-1 and TRBJ2-7, is KAGVTQTPRYLIKTRGQQVTLSCSPISGHRSVSWYQQTPGQGLQFLFEYFSETQRNKGNFPGRFSGRQFSNSRSEMNVSTLELGDSALYLCASSLQSGSGEEQYFGPGTRLTVT.

The gene calls are TRBV29-1 and TRBJ2-2; 8 nucleotides match TRBD1. Trimming cost V 4 bases and J 6 bases; bases outside gene matches: 1. The germline V gene has CDR1 SQVTM and CDR2 ANQGSEA. CDR3 length: 12 amino acids. CDR3 protein: CSVVRGPGELFF. CDR3 DNA sequence: TGCAGCGTTGTCAGGGGGCCCGGGGAGCTGTTTTTT.

The rearrangement uses TRBV30 and TRBJ2-1; TRBD2 might be the D (7 bases). The CDR3 extends over 14 amino acids. Per germline, CDR1 GTSNPN and CDR2 SVGIG (reference sequence). The ends were cut back, 2 bases at V and 7 bases at J, with 15 bases in the middle. CDR3 sequence reads: CAWSQGGASNEQFF. The CDR3 coding sequence is TGTGCCTGGAGTCAAGGGGGGGCGAGTAATGAGCAGTTCTTC.

This rearrangement joins TRBV30 to TRBJ1-4; TRBD1 is a possible D gene (6 bases). The CDR3 spans 14 residues. In germline, CDR1 is GTSNPN, CDR2 SVGIG (reference sequence). V lost 3 bases to trimming and J lost 3 bases, with 11 bases between them. CDR3: CAWSRTGSNEKLFF. The CDR3 DNA reads TGTGCCTGGAGCCGAACAGGGTCTAATGAAAAACTGTTTTTT.

This clone was detected a few times. The gene calls are TRBV4-1 and TRBJ1-1; 7 bases are a match to TRBD1. Per germline, CDR1 MGHRA and CDR2 YSYEKL. Trimming took 3 bases from V and 5 from J; bases not matched to a gene: 6. This CDR3 is 14 amino acids long. The CDR3 DNA reads TGCGCCAGCAGCCATGACCCAGGGGGAACTGAAGCTTTCTTT. It codes for CASSHDPGGTEAFF.

The chain uses TRBV5-5 and TRBJ1-6; possibly TRBD1 for D (5 bases). V shed 2 bases and J shed 10 bases, with 13 bases lying between them. This CDR3 has 14 residues. CDR1 is SGHKS and CDR2 is YYEKEE in the germline V gene (reference sequence). CDR3 nucleotides: TGTGCCAGCAGCTTCCAAGGGGATGGATCACCCCTCCACTTT. Translated: CASSFQGDGSPLHF.

The chain carries TRBV30 and TRBJ1-1, with D unclear. V was clipped by 3 bases and J by 4 bases, with 9 bases between them. Germline-derived CDR1 and CDR2 are GTSNPN and SVGIG (reference sequence). CDR3 length equals 12 residues. In DNA, the CDR3 is TGTGCCTGGAGCGAGTATGGCACTGAAGCTTTCTTT. Translating gives CAWSEYGTEAFF. The full variable domain, with the rest looked up from reference TRBV30 and TRBJ1-1, is SQTIHQWPATLVQPVGSPLSLECTVEGTSNPNLYWYRQAAGRGLQLLFYSVGIGQISSEVPQNLSASRPQDRQFILSSKKLLLSDSGFYLCAWSEYGTEAFFGQGTRLTVV.

V is TRBV5-6 and J is TRBJ2-1, with D possibly matching TRBD2 (9 bases). Per germline, CDR1 SGHDT and CDR2 YYEEEE. The CDR3 sequence is 16 residues long. V shed 5 bases and J shed 7 bases, with 22 bases lying between them. In DNA form, the CDR3 reads TGTGCCAGCAGACGACCAGGGGGCGGGAGGGGGAATGAGCAGTTCTTC. Residues: CASRRPGGGRGNEQFF. Looking up the rest from reference TRBV5-6 and TRBJ2-1 gives the full variable domain: DAGVTQSPTHLIKTRGQQVTLRCSPKSGHDTVSWYQQALGQGPQFIFQYYEEEERQRGNFPDRFSGHQFPNYSSELNVNALLLGDSALYLCASRRPGGGRGNEQFFGPGTRLTVL.

The chain joins TRBV19 to TRBJ2-3, with TRBD1 identical over 12 bases. Germline V gives CDR1 LNHDA, CDR2 SQIVND (reference sequence). The CDR3 extends over 18 amino acids. The V gene end was trimmed by 0 bases and the J gene end by 4 bases; junction bases not matched to a gene: 8. The CDR3 protein is CASSIEGRGTGGSDTQYF. The CDR3 nucleotides are TGTGCCAGTAGTATAGAAGGGCGCGGGACAGGGGGCTCAGATACGCAGTATTTT.